This TCR beta chain emerged from a study of T cell responses to AZD1222 COVID-19 vaccine. Sequencing was performed with immunoSEQ multiplex PCR; in TCRdb, only in-frame clones are kept and a portion is missing. There are under 200,000 clones in the sample; 85% to 90% occur only once, and more than 5% lies in the top ten. Germline V lookup: CDR1 SQVTM, CDR2 ANQGSEA. V lost 3 bases and J 1 base, leaving 18 bases between the germline ends. The CDR3 sequence is 16 residues long. The source is an adult in good health. V usage is TRBV29-1 and J usage is TRBJ1-1; TRBD1 might be the D (6 bases). The source material was peripheral blood, sampled on day 0 of AZD1222 vaccination. CDR3 amino acids: CSVDPTLRGANTEAFF. CDR3 in DNA: TGCAGCGTTGATCCCACCCTACGGGGGGCGAACACTGAAGCTTTCTTT.